The 27 T cell receptor beta chains below all came from one sample that was sequenced in a study of blood T cells in healthy people across ages. Primers used in a second PCR of about 7 to 12 cycles were a sample-barcoded 5' primer and a J-beta primer mix. From the 5' RACE reads, TCRdb called clonotypes with MiXCR, one entry per CDR3 protein. The sample yields 1,300,000 or so distinct CDR3 sequences, approximately 59% seen once. The sample comprised blood. These receptor sequences come from a man between 18 and 35 years old in good health.

The chain is built from TRBV12-3 or TRBV12-4 and TRBJ2-1, with D hard to call. V lost 7 bases to trimming and J lost 10 bases, with 8 bases between them. CDR3 length: 10 amino acids. The CDR3: CASKGIEQFF. CDR3 nucleotide sequence: TGTGCCAGCAAGGGAATAGAGCAGTTCTTC.

The chain combines TRBV5-6 with TRBJ2-7; 9 nucleotides align to TRBD1. Germline V gene sequence: CDR1 SGHDT, CDR2 YYEEEE. Trimming took 4 bases from V and 4 from J; bases not matched to a gene: 9. The CDR3 length is 15 residues. For the CDR3, the DNA is TGTGCCAGCAGCCCCCGGGACAGGGCCCATTACGAGCAGTACTTC. This translates into CASSPRDRAHYEQYF.

The chain couples TRBV3-1 to TRBJ2-5; D not resolved. This CDR3 region has 16 residues. Germline CDR1 LGHDT, CDR2 YNNKEL (reference sequence). V was cut by 1 base and J by 2 bases, with 14 bases left in between. The CDR3 DNA follows: TGTGCCAGCAGCCAAGTAGGGATCCGGAGTCAAGAGACCCAGTACTTC. Translation: CASSQVGIRSQETQYF.

CDR3 coding DNA: TGCGCCAGCAGCTTGGATCCGGGGCTCTACGAGCAGTACTTC. Encoded protein: CASSLDPGLYEQYF. This chain connects TRBV5-1 to TRBJ2-7; D tentatively fits TRBD1 or TRBD2 (5 bases each). Deletions cut 0 bases from V and 3 bases from J, with 10 bases between. The CDR3 extends over 14 amino acids. CDR1 is SGHRS and CDR2 is YFSETQ in the germline V gene.

The CDR3 loop reads CASSLYSPGLPNQPQHF. CDR3 nucleotides: TGTGCCAGCAGCTTATACAGCCCAGGCCTTCCGAATCAGCCCCAGCATTTT. The chain links TRBV7-9 to TRBJ1-5; D unclear. V was trimmed by 2 bases and J by 4 bases, leaving 18 bases between them. This CDR3 contains 17 residues. Germline values: CDR1 SEHNR, CDR2 FQNEAQ (reference sequence).

The chain couples TRBV19 to TRBJ2-4, with D possibly TRBD2 on 5 matching bases. The end of the DNA is better explained by TRBJ2-7, so the J call may be wrong. Germline V gives CDR1 LNHDA, CDR2 SQIVND (reference sequence). This CDR3 is built from 15 residues. CDR3 coding DNA: TGTGCCAGTAGTATCCCTCGGACTGGATTGAACGAGCAGTACTTC. Residues: CASSIPRTGLNEQYF.

The genes are TRBV12-3 or TRBV12-4 and TRBJ1-2, with D hard to call. V lost 6 bases, J lost 4 bases, and 9 bases lay in between. This CDR3 region has 12 residues. The CDR3 reads CASRYSSYGYTF. The CDR3 coding sequence is TGTGCCAGCAGGTACAGCTCCTATGGCTACACCTTC.

This clonotype was recorded a few times. The chain carries TRBV12-3 or TRBV12-4 and TRBJ2-5; 9 bases are a match to TRBD1. The V and J ends lost 4 bases and 4 bases, in that order; junction bases with no gene match: 7. This CDR3 region has 15 residues. This CDR3 reads CASSSDRGGRETQYF. In DNA, the CDR3 is TGTGCCAGCAGTTCGGACAGGGGAGGGCGAGAGACCCAGTACTTC.

The V gene is TRBV20-1, the J gene TRBJ1-6; D uncertain. The ends were cut back, 1 base at V and 5 bases at J, with 6 bases in the middle. The CDR3 runs 13 residues. CDR1 DFQATT and CDR2 SNEGSKA come from the germline V gene (reference sequence). The CDR3 region has the DNA TGCAGTGCTAGAGCACCGAATAATTCACCCCTCCACTTT. Residues: CSARAPNNSPLHF.

The genes are TRBV18 and TRBJ2-7; 12 bases are a match to TRBD2. The CDR3 is 17 amino acids. Per germline, CDR1 KGHSH and CDR2 LQKENI. Trimming removed 1 base from V and 1 base from J; junction bases left unmatched: 5. The CDR3 here is CASSPRRTSGVSYEQYF. The CDR3 DNA reads TGTGCCAGCTCACCACGAAGGACTAGCGGGGTATCCTACGAGCAGTACTTC.

The rearrangement joins TRBV7-6 to TRBJ1-2; D is perhaps TRBD1 (5 bases). The V gene's germline CDR1 is SGHVS and CDR2 FNYEAQ. The CDR3 runs to 14 residues. V dropped 5 bases and J dropped 6 bases, with 16 bases sitting between them. As DNA, the CDR3 is TGTGCCAGCAGCCTAGACCAGGGACCTAATGGCTACACCTTC. Translated: CASSLDQGPNGYTF.

CDR3 amino acids: CSGGTSGIQETQYF. As DNA, the CDR3 is TGCAGCGGGGGAACTAGCGGAATTCAAGAGACCCAGTACTTC. This rearrangement joins TRBV20-1 to TRBJ2-5, with 8 bases identical to TRBD2. The CDR3 covers 14 residues. CDR1 and CDR2 (germline): DFQATT, SNEGSKA (reference sequence).

The rearrangement joins TRBV4-1 to TRBJ1-1; D uncertain. Germline V gene lookup returns CDR1 MGHRA and CDR2 YSYEKL. The CDR3 sequence is 15 residues long. Trimming pared 2 bases from V and 1 base from J, leaving 11 bases between. The CDR3 protein is CASSQPQLSNTEAFF. The CDR3 DNA reads TGCGCCAGCAGCCAACCTCAGCTCTCGAACACTGAAGCTTTCTTT.

The chain uses TRBV7-9 and TRBJ2-3; 8 nucleotides match TRBD2. V gave up 4 bases and J gave up 4 bases; unmatched junction bases: 7. The CDR3 totals 15 residues. Germline V lookup: CDR1 SEHNR, CDR2 FQNEAQ (reference sequence). Here the CDR3 DNA reads TGTGCCAGCAGCTCCGGGACTAGTAGCGCAGATACGCAGTATTTT. It specifies CASSSGTSSADTQYF.

The V gene is TRBV5-6, the J gene TRBJ2-3, with D uncertain. Germline-derived CDR1 and CDR2 are SGHDT and YYEEEE. This CDR3 is 16 amino acids long. V lost 4 bases and J 6 bases, leaving 21 bases between the germline ends. The CDR3 loop is CASSRVEVGSRDTQYF. The DNA of the CDR3 is TGTGCCAGCAGCCGGGTCGAGGTGGGTTCGCGTGATACGCAGTATTTT.

The gene calls are TRBV20-1 and TRBJ1-5; 7 nucleotides match TRBD1. This CDR3 has 14 amino acids. The ends lost 1 base at V and 7 bases at J; junction bases unmatched: 7. Germline CDR1 DFQATT, CDR2 SNEGSKA (reference sequence). The CDR3 region has the DNA TGCAGTGCTAGAGGGACAGGAGTTCGGCAGCCCCAGCATTTT. Its protein product is CSARGTGVRQPQHF.

This chain links TRBV6-1 with TRBJ1-1, with TRBD1 matching 8 bases. J lost 3 bases, V lost 0 bases, and 15 bases had no gene match. The V gene's germline CDR1 is MNHNS and CDR2 SASEGT. The CDR3 length is 19 residues. The CDR3 protein is CASSEARSEIRGPDTEAFF. In nucleotides, the CDR3 is TGTGCCAGCAGTGAAGCCCGATCGGAGATCAGGGGGCCTGACACTGAAGCTTTCTTT.

The rearrangement uses TRBV4-1 and TRBJ2-1; possible D gene TRBD2, 6 bases. Germline V gives CDR1 MGHRA, CDR2 YSYEKL. CDR3 length: 14 residues. The V gene lost 0 bases and the J gene lost 7 bases, with 10 bases spanning the gap. CDR3 loop: CASSQDRETNEQFF. CDR3 nucleotide sequence: TGCGCCAGCAGCCAAGATCGGGAGACGAATGAGCAGTTCTTC.

This clonotype was seen only a few times. The chain is built from TRBV12-3 or TRBV12-4 and TRBJ1-4; the D is unclear. Trimming shortened V by 1 base and J by 7 bases, and 10 bases separated the two germline ends. The CDR3 is 14 amino acids. CDR3 coding DNA: TGTGCCAGCAGTTTAGGAGGGCTCGTTGAAAAACTGTTTTTT. Translated: CASSLGGLVEKLFF.

This clonotype was seen a handful of times. The rearrangement joins TRBV4-1 to TRBJ2-4; 7 nucleotides match TRBD2. The J call may be faulty, since TRBJ2-7 better matches the DNA end. The length of the CDR3 is 17 residues. Germline V gene data show CDR1 as MGHRA and CDR2 as YSYEKL. The CDR3 protein is CASSQEGVVLAVYEQYF. CDR3 nucleotide sequence: TGCGCCAGCAGCCAAGAGGGAGTGGTGCTAGCGGTCTACGAGCAGTACTTC.

About this clonotype itself: At one boundary the junction diverges from the germline segment, which might be a read error. J is TRBJ2-4 and V is TRBV4-1, with 8 bases fitting TRBD2. Germline CDR1 is MGHRA and CDR2 is YSYEKL. This CDR3 is built from 20 residues. The CDR3 sequence: CANSQEGLLGGGIGKNIQYF. CDR3 DNA: TGCGCCAACAGCCAAGAAGGTTTACTCGGCGGGGGGATAGGCAAAAACATTCAGTACTTC.

The chain uses TRBV15 and TRBJ1-2, with D tentatively TRBD1 (6 bases). The germline V gene encodes CDR1 LNHNV and CDR2 YYDKDF (reference sequence). The CDR3 consists of 17 residues. V was shortened by 5 bases and J by 7 bases, with 26 bases between the two germline ends. The CDR3 DNA reads TGTGCCACCAGCCTCAGCCCGGCGAGACAGGTCTTAGGTGGCTACACCTTC. Protein: CATSLSPARQVLGGYTF.

J is TRBJ2-7 and V is TRBV5-1; D gene unclear. The end of the DNA is better explained by TRBJ2-5, so the J call may be wrong. The CDR3 loop spans 12 amino acids. In germline, CDR1 is SGHRS, CDR2 YFSETQ. CDR3 DNA: TGCGCCAGCAAAGGCGGATTTGAGACCCAGTACTTC. Amino acid sequence: CASKGGFETQYF.

Comment on this clonotype: An end of the junction does not agree with germline; a read error may underlie this. The chain is built from TRBV4-1 and TRBJ2-3, with TRBD1 identical over 8 bases. Per germline, CDR1 MGHRA and CDR2 YSYEKL. This CDR3 region has 14 residues. This chain's CDR3 is CAGSDRGGTDTQYF. CDR3 coding DNA: TGCGCCGGCAGCGACAGGGGAGGCACAGATACGCAGTATTTT.

The rearrangement joins TRBV10-3 to TRBJ2-5; tentatively, D is TRBD1 (6 bases). Trimming left V 5 bases short and J 11 bases short, with 24 bases between. The CDR3 contains 15 residues. Per germline, CDR1 ENHRY and CDR2 SYGVKD. CDR3 sequence: CAISSPEGHYNEQYF. The CDR3, as DNA: TGTGCCATCAGTTCACCCGAGGGACATTACAATGAGCAGTACTTC.

Concerning this clonotype itself: At one of its ends the junction is not consistent with the germline gene, which may arise from a read error. The rearrangement links TRBV7-2 to TRBJ2-1, with 8 bases lining up with TRBD2. The CDR3 spans 16 residues. Germline assignment: CDR1 SGHTA and CDR2 FQGNSA. The CDR3 sequence is CANSRKGLEISNEQFF. For the CDR3, the DNA is TGTGCCAACAGCCGTAAGGGACTAGAAATTAGCAATGAGCAGTTCTTC.

The chain joins TRBV20-1 to TRBJ1-5, with TRBD1 as a possible D gene (6 bases). This CDR3 is 15 amino acids long. Germline CDR1 DFQATT, CDR2 SNEGSKA (reference sequence). V was cut by 3 bases and J by 11 bases, with 23 bases left in between. Written as DNA, the CDR3 is TGCAGTGCTAGGGCCACCCGGGGGCCTGCAGGAGCCCAGCATTTT. It encodes CSARATRGPAGAQHF.